This is a list of T cell receptor beta chains from one sample in a study of T and B cells in COVID-19 patients. In TCRdb, the multiplex PCR reads were re-called with MiXCR into one record per CDR3 protein. The sample records around 10,000 distinct CDR3 sequences, approximately 35% being singletons. Sequenced input: blood. The receptor set was obtained from a human donor with active COVID-19. The CDR3 runs from the conserved cysteine through the conserved F or W. A D gene is named only where the DNA matches it firmly. Clone sizes are given selectively: once, few, many, or a class where the clone is expanded.

TRBV19	-	-	TRBJ2-2	CASSFLPGELFF	TGTGCCAGCAGCTTTCTACCCGGGGAGCTGTTTTTT
TRBV6-5	medium-sized	-	TRBJ2-7	CASSYSAGPLDEQYF	TGTGCCAGCAGTTACTCGGCGGGACCACTCGACGAGCAGTACTTC
TRBV19	-	TRBD1	TRBJ1-5	CASSIIGGQGSQPQHF	TGTGCCAGTAGTATAATTGGGGGACAGGGTTCTCAGCCCCAGCATTTT
TRBV15	-	TRBD1	TRBJ1-1	CATSSTGTGGGTEAFF	TGTGCCACCAGCAGTACCGGGACAGGTGGCGGCACTGAAGCTTTCTTT
TRBV18	few	-	TRBJ2-5	CASSPQTGAGETQYF	TGTGCCAGCTCACCTCAAACAGGTGCGGGAGAGACCCAGTACTTC
TRBV19	-	TRBD1	TRBJ2-5	CASSMFRQGQDTQYF	TGTGCCAGTAGTATGTTCCGACAGGGGCAAGACACCCAGTACTTC
TRBV19	few	-	TRBJ1-6	CATQDLDNSPLHF	TGTGCCACCCAGGATCTCGATAATTCACCCCTCCACTTT
TRBV20-1	few	-	TRBJ1-2	CSAPITGSRGYGYTF	TGCAGTGCCCCGATAACAGGTTCCCGAGGCTATGGCTACACCTTC
TRBV4-2	-	TRBD1	TRBJ2-1	CASSPRDSNEQFF	TGTGCCAGCAGCCCTCGGGACAGCAATGAGCAGTTCTTC
TRBV6-5	medium-sized	TRBD1	TRBJ2-7	CASSRTGRYEQYF	TGTGCCAGCAGCAGGACAGGGAGATACGAGCAGTACTTC
TRBV20-1	-	TRBD1	TRBJ2-5	CSIEKGQYQETQYF	TGCAGTATAGAAAAGGGACAGTACCAAGAGACCCAGTACTTC